The clone carrying this T cell receptor (beta chain) has only a few counts. Its antigen is as yet unknown. V lost 3 bases, J lost 2 bases, and 9 bases lay in between. This CDR3 contains 13 residues. CDR1 is SGHDT, CDR2 YYEEEE, per germline. In patients aged 18 to 65, hyperthyroidism was newly diagnosed, with duration under 2 months. PBMCs were derived from 10 ml fresh peripheral blood. These data come from a study of T cells in Graves' hyperthyroidism and ophthalmopathy. Study conclusions and caveats: Most thyroid clonotypes expanded above 0.001 were also detected in blood. Stable hyperthyroidism was separated from ophthalmopathy by a model based on 13 V-J features.

There were TCR beta CDR3 regions amplified from RNA transcripts. The TCR CDR3 was amplified in a first-round RT-PCR using the HTBI primer set. Each CDR3 protein is one row after TCRdb ran MiXCR on the multiplex PCR reads. The table has under 350,000 distinct CDR3 sequences, 15% to 20% seen once. V and J are TRBV5-6 and TRBJ2-7, with D perhaps TRBD1 or TRBD2 (5 bases each). The TCR sequence derives from a woman between 45 and 65 years old with Graves' hyperthyroidism. Sequenced input: blood. Written as DNA, the CDR3 is TGTGCCAGCAGCTATGGGGACCCCTACGAGCAGTACTTC. It codes for CASSYGDPYEQYF.